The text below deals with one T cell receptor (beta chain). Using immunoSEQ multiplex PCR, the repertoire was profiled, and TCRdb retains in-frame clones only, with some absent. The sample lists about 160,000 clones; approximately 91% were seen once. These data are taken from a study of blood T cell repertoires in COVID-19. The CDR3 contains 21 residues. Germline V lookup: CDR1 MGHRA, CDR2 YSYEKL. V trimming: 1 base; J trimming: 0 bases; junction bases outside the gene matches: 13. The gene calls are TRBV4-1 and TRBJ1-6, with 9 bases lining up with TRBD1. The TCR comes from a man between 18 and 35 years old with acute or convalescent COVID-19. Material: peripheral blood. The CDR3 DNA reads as TGCGCCAGCAGCCAAGGTGGGACAGGGTACACATGGAGCTCCTATAATTCACCCCTCCACTTT. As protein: CASSQGGTGYTWSSYNSPLHF.